The rows below give T cell receptor beta chains drawn from one sample of a study of T cells in Graves' hyperthyroidism and ophthalmopathy. TCRdb reprocessed the multiplex PCR reads via MiXCR and lists one record per CDR3 protein. The data show around 500,000 distinct CDR3 sequences, with around a fifth seen just once and around 47% held by the top ten. Material: blood. The source of these receptors is a woman between 70 and 85 years old with Graves' ophthalmopathy. Each CDR3 is given without its conserved first and last residue.

v_gene | CDR3aa
TRBV18 | ASSLLSGMGNEQF
TRBV7-2 | ASSQTGEKLF
TRBV6-1 | ASSAGQNYNSPLH
TRBV30 | AWSPASGGLSNEKLF
TRBV12-3/TRBV12-4 | ASSSLVLAGGPGELF
TRBV29-1 | SGGISQNEQF
TRBV9 | ASSVGIGLAGAGYEQY
TRBV5-1 | ASKGALTTDTQY
TRBV11-2 | ASSGGPIESAF
TRBV5-1 | ASGSLNGGTGELF
TRBV13 | ASSPQQKPNTEAF
TRBV15 | ATSRDSGLRTYEQY
TRBV20-1 | SAGDASAGNNVLT
TRBV7-9 | ASSPTTGRSTEAF
TRBV6-5 | ASSYSVGTAQH
TRBV28 | ASSSPTGTDKQAF
TRBV5-1 | ASRTVSGRSRETQY
TRBV2 | ASRQAVDEKLF
TRBV5-4 | ASSSPGDEQF
TRBV5-1 | ASSPLPWTEKLF
TRBV20-1 | SARVSLARNEQF
TRBV3-2 | ASSQAGTSGAYNEQF
TRBV12-3/TRBV12-4 | ASSLASPLAGGHLQETQY
TRBV24-1 | ATSNFGQLGYT
TRBV20-1 | SAPTLLEGEQF
TRBV28 | ASSHFGGGLGGSYNSPLH
TRBV6-1 | ASICLILNRGHRSPLH
TRBV7-8 | ASSLTAQTRGF
TRBV30 | AWLQDRNTEAF
TRBV24-1 | ATSTTGPFGQY
TRBV29-1 | SVERRRVNYNEQF
TRBV20-1 | SANTGEGEKLF
TRBV11-2 | ASSLSRVTSGETQY
TRBV6-1 | ASQNEKLF
TRBV20-1 | SAREEEQGARGGAGPEAF
TRBV19 | ASRHMGEAGTADTQY
TRBV12-3/TRBV12-4 | ASSLFSLTDTQY
TRBV11-2 | ASSLEWTGLNTQY
TRBV5-1 | ASSLLGLRDYGYT
TRBV6-5 | ASSYSSSDSGNTIY
TRBV3-1 | ASRPGLAFSYNEQF
TRBV6-6 | ASSYFPGTGTGYT
TRBV2 | ASRSANYGYT
TRBV11-2 | ASSQRRDSIQETQY
TRBV2 | ASTPQGAWTDTQY
TRBV2 | ASSESVGVSSYNEQF
TRBV18 | ASSLGHPNSNQPQH
TRBV12-5 | ASGLSRDSGTGELF